What follows describes a single TCR beta chain. Method: immunoSEQ multiplex PCR; TCRdb's copy keeps in-frame clones and lacks some. The repertoire holds about 180,000 clones, about 88% seen once, with under 2% in the top ten. CDR1 SGHTA and CDR2 FQGTGA come from the germline V gene. The CDR3 is 14 residues long. Trimming took off 9 bases at V and 0 bases at J, with 11 bases between the two ends. This sample was included in a study of T cell responses to AZD1222 COVID-19 vaccine. V usage is TRBV7-3 and J usage is TRBJ2-2; D is possibly TRBD1 or TRBD2 (6 bases each). The clonotype comes from an adult in good health. Sequencing was performed on peripheral blood, taken on day 0 of AZD1222 vaccination. The CDR3 sequence: CASHGGANTGELFF. DNA of the CDR3: TGTGCCAGTCACGGGGGCGCGAACACCGGGGAGCTGTTTTTT.